The 22 T cell receptor beta chains in this list originate from one sample, sequenced in a study of blood T cell repertoires in COVID-19. Sequencing was performed with immunoSEQ multiplex PCR; in TCRdb, only in-frame clones are kept and a portion is missing. The profile shows 20,000 to 30,000 clones, around nine tenths of them singletons. Sequenced: peripheral blood. The origin of the receptors is a human donor in a cohort sampled during active COVID-19.

The chain links TRBV30 to TRBJ2-2; a weak D match, TRBD2 (5 bases). V was clipped by 0 bases and J by 4 bases, with 9 bases between them. There are 14 residues in the CDR3. The germline V gene encodes CDR1 GTSNPN and CDR2 SVGIG (reference sequence). Here the CDR3 reads CAWSVLAGTGELFF. The CDR3 DNA reads TGTGCCTGGAGTGTTCTAGCTGGCACCGGGGAGCTGTTTTTT.

This clone was recorded a few times. The chain carries TRBV7-9 and TRBJ2-7; 12 nucleotides match TRBD1. CDR3 length equals 14 residues. The germline V gene encodes CDR1 SEHNR and CDR2 FQNEAQ (reference sequence). Losses at the gene ends were 5 bases for V and 5 bases for J; bases not matched to a gene: 4. This chain's CDR3 is CASSRDRGQDEQYF. DNA for the CDR3: TGTGCCAGCAGCCGGGACAGGGGGCAGGACGAGCAGTACTTC.

The gene calls are TRBV2 and TRBJ2-1; 9 bases match TRBD2. With 7 bases clipped from V and 3 bases from J, the junction kept 13 bases outside the gene matches. This CDR3 is built from 17 residues. Germline assignment: CDR1 SNHLY and CDR2 FYNNEI. CDR3 coding DNA: TGTGCCAGCAACGTGCGGGCGACTAGCGGAGTCTACAATGAGCAGTTCTTC. Translated, it gives CASNVRATSGVYNEQFF.

J is TRBJ2-7 and V is TRBV10-3; 9 nucleotides align to TRBD1. The J segment lost 3 bases and the V segment lost 2 bases, leaving 5 bases of the junction unmatched. Looked up from germline, CDR1 is ENHRY and CDR2 is SYGVKD. The CDR3 sequence is 15 residues long. CDR3 protein: CAISEGQGRYYEQYF. The CDR3 coding sequence is TGTGCCATCAGTGAGGGACAGGGGAGGTACTACGAGCAGTACTTC.

This clone showed up just once. This chain links TRBV18 with TRBJ2-1, with D tentatively TRBD1 (6 bases). The ends were cut back, 3 bases at V and 12 bases at J, with 18 bases in the middle. The germline CDR1 and CDR2 sequences are KGHSH and LQKENI. The CDR3 is 14 amino acids. This CDR3 reads CASSPIYPDSAQFF. The CDR3 nucleotides are TGTGCCAGCTCACCGATATACCCGGACAGCGCGCAGTTCTTC. The variable domain in full, completed from reference TRBV18 and TRBJ2-1, reads NAGVMQNPRHLVRRRGQEARLRCSPMKGHSHVYWYRQLPEEGLKFMVYLQKENIIDESGMPKERFSAEFPKEGPSILRIQQVVRGDSAAYFCASSPIYPDSAQFFGPGTRLTVL.

The J gene is TRBJ1-6, the V gene TRBV30; D not certain. V shed 2 bases and J shed 7 bases, with 6 bases lying between them. The germline V gene has CDR1 GTSNPN and CDR2 SVGIG (reference sequence). The CDR3 is 12 amino acids. CDR3 loop: CAWSLYNSPLHF. The CDR3 coding sequence is TGTGCCTGGAGTCTCTACAATTCACCCCTCCACTTT.

J is TRBJ2-5 and V is TRBV20-1; 13 bases are a match to TRBD2. The junction had 8 bases not matched to a gene; V was cut back by 3 bases and J by 1 base. CDR1 is DFQATT, CDR2 SNEGSKA, per germline (reference sequence). This CDR3 contains 17 residues. The CDR3 DNA reads as TGCAGTGCTAGTTTGTTAGGGACTAGCGGGGTCCAAGAGACCCAGTACTTC. Residues: CSASLLGTSGVQETQYF.

This chain connects TRBV19 to TRBJ2-3, with a tentative D call TRBD2 (6 bases). The V end was cut by 10 bases, the J end by 2 bases, with 31 bases between. Germline V gene lookup returns CDR1 LNHDA and CDR2 SQIVND (reference sequence). The CDR3 consists of 19 residues. The CDR3 nucleotides read TGTGCCACGACGGCCGGACCCCTAGGGAGGCGTGGGCCCACAGATACGCAGTATTTT. It is translated as CATTAGPLGRRGPTDTQYF.

This clone was seen a handful of times. This rearrangement joins TRBV5-4 to TRBJ1-1; a possible D gene is TRBD1 (5 bases). The V end lost 4 bases, the J end lost 7 bases, and 17 bases lay between the germline ends. The CDR3 runs to 14 residues. From germline, CDR1 is SGHNT and CDR2 YYREEE (reference sequence). Here the CDR3 reads CASSGGGQGGEAFF. CDR3 in DNA: TGTGCCAGCAGCGGGGGAGGGCAGGGCGGTGAAGCTTTCTTT.

This clone has a handful of counts. The chain is built from TRBV6-5 and TRBJ1-5; unclear D gene. Germline values: CDR1 MNHEY, CDR2 SVGAGI. The CDR3 is 12 residues long. With 6 bases removed from V and 4 bases from J, the gap between germline ends came to 7 bases. Here the CDR3 DNA reads TGTGCCAGCAGCACGGGGAATCAGCCCCAGCATTTT. It yields the protein CASSTGNQPQHF.

The J gene is TRBJ2-1, the V gene TRBV28; 8 positions match TRBD1. The length of the CDR3 is 12 residues. Germline values: CDR1 MDHEN, CDR2 SYDVKM. Trimming removed 3 bases from V and 16 bases from J; junction bases left unmatched: 8. The CDR3 region has the DNA TGTGCCAGCAGTTTTATGGGACAGGTTCTTTTCTTC. Translated, it gives CASSFMGQVLFF.

V usage is TRBV29-1 and J usage is TRBJ2-5; the match to TRBD2 covers 7 bases. This CDR3 contains 15 residues. CDR1 and CDR2 (germline): SQVTM, ANQGSEA. Trimming took 4 bases from V and 2 from J; bases not matched to a gene: 10. The CDR3 nucleotides read TGCAGCGTTGTCATGTGGGAGGGGTCGCAAGAGACCCAGTACTTC. This encodes CSVVMWEGSQETQYF.

The J gene is TRBJ2-5, the V gene TRBV18; D possibly corresponds to TRBD1 (6 bases). The CDR3 consists of 14 residues. The germline V gene encodes CDR1 KGHSH and CDR2 LQKENI. Trimming took off 3 bases at V and 4 bases at J, with 12 bases between the two ends. The CDR3 coding sequence is TGTGCCAGCTCACCTCAGGGGTCCCCAGAGACCCAGTACTTC. Amino acids: CASSPQGSPETQYF.

The gene calls are TRBV29-1 and TRBJ2-1, with D possibly matching TRBD1 (6 bases). V gave up 3 bases and J gave up 8 bases, with 14 bases separating them. Per the germline V gene, CDR1 is SQVTM and CDR2 is ANQGSEA. CDR3 length: 13 amino acids. Here the CDR3 DNA reads TGCAGCGTTGATCCGCAGGGGAACTATGAGCAGTTCTTC. Residues: CSVDPQGNYEQFF.

V and J are TRBV19 and TRBJ2-2, with 7 bases matching TRBD1. This CDR3 contains 17 residues. Unmatched junction bases numbered 9, after V lost 5 bases and J lost 0 bases. Germline assignment: CDR1 LNHDA and CDR2 SQIVND (reference sequence). The CDR3 sequence is CASSPGGQISNTGELFF. The CDR3 nucleotides are TGTGCCAGTAGTCCTGGGGGACAGATTTCGAACACCGGGGAGCTGTTTTTT.

The genes are TRBV5-1 and TRBJ1-1, with TRBD1 identical over 9 bases. This CDR3 has 13 amino acids. The germline CDR1 and CDR2 sequences are SGHRS and YFSETQ. V was pared by 4 bases and J by 4 bases, with 2 bases of the junction left unmatched. In DNA, the CDR3 is TGCGCCAGCAGCCCGGGACAGGGCACTGAAGCTTTCTTT. This translates into CASSPGQGTEAFF. The full variable domain, with the rest looked up from reference TRBV5-1 and TRBJ1-1, is KAGVTQTPRYLIKTRGQQVTLSCSPISGHRSVSWYQQTPGQGLQFLFEYFSETQRNKGNFPGRFSGRQFSNSRSEMNVSTLELGDSALYLCASSPGQGTEAFFGQGTRLTVV.

This clone was recorded once. V gene TRBV12-3 or TRBV12-4 combines with J gene TRBJ1-2; D might be TRBD1 (5 bases). This CDR3 is built from 13 residues. V gave up 2 bases and J gave up 4 bases, with 8 bases separating them. CDR3 nucleotides: TGTGCCAGCAGTTTATGGACATCCTATGGCTACACCTTC. Its protein product is CASSLWTSYGYTF.

The chain employs TRBV2 and TRBJ2-3; possible D gene TRBD2, 6 bases. This CDR3 contains 13 residues. Per the germline V gene, CDR1 is SNHLY and CDR2 is FYNNEI. Trimming shortened V by 6 bases and J by 1 base, and 8 bases separated the two germline ends. The CDR3 region is CASRGGRTDTQYF. As DNA, the CDR3 is TGTGCCAGCAGGGGGGGACGCACAGATACGCAGTATTTT.

The rearrangement joins TRBV5-1 to TRBJ2-3, with 7 bases lining up with TRBD2. J was trimmed by 0 bases and V by 0 bases; bases with no gene match: 4. From germline, CDR1 is SGHRS and CDR2 YFSETQ. This CDR3 is 16 amino acids long. For the CDR3, the DNA is TGCGCCAGCAGCTTGGCCGATAGCGGGAGCACAGATACGCAGTATTTT. This encodes CASSLADSGSTDTQYF.

CDR3 in amino acids: CASSILSGSLRNEQFF. In DNA, the CDR3 is TGTGCCAGTAGTATTCTTAGCGGGAGTCTTAGGAATGAGCAGTTCTTC. The chain links TRBV19 to TRBJ2-1; 9 nucleotides align to TRBD2. The germline V gene encodes CDR1 LNHDA and CDR2 SQIVND (reference sequence). CDR3 size: 16 residues. V trimming: 3 bases; J trimming: 7 bases; junction bases outside the gene matches: 10.

V and J are TRBV7-8 and TRBJ1-5; D perhaps matches TRBD1 (6 bases). The V end lost 2 bases, the J end lost 5 bases, and 22 bases lay between the germline ends. The CDR3 has 18 residues. Per the germline V gene, CDR1 is SGHVS and CDR2 is FQNEAQ. This CDR3 reads CASSLRGRGGRFDQPQHF. Written as DNA, the CDR3 is TGTGCCAGCAGCTTAAGGGGGAGGGGGGGGCGATTTGATCAGCCCCAGCATTTT.

This clone was recorded once. The V gene is TRBV19, the J gene TRBJ2-1, with D possibly matching TRBD1 (6 bases). The V and J ends lost 5 bases and 0 bases respectively, with 17 bases between them. Germline-derived CDR1 and CDR2 are LNHDA and SQIVND (reference sequence). The CDR3 is made up of 17 amino acids. CDR3 sequence (DNA): TGTGCCAGTAGTGCCCACCGACAGGTCCGCTCCTACAATGAGCAGTTCTTC. This sequence encodes CASSAHRQVRSYNEQFF.